What follows describes a single T cell receptor beta chain. This entry belongs to a study of T cell responses to AZD1222 COVID-19 vaccine. Trimming took off 8 bases at V and 8 bases at J, with 18 bases between the two ends. CDR3 length: 14 residues. CDR1 and CDR2 (germline): MDHEN, SYDVKM. Some clones are missing from TCRdb's copy, which holds only in-frame ones; the method was immunoSEQ multiplex PCR. The table has about 120,000 clones, approximately 87% seen once. The TCR comes from an adult in good health. The sample here was peripheral blood, taken on day 0 of AZD1222 vaccination. This sequence joins TRBV28 and TRBJ1-4, with a possible D match to TRBD1 (6 bases). The CDR3 reads CASQLGGGFEKLFF. The DNA for the CDR3 is TGTGCCAGCCAATTAGGAGGGGGATTCGAAAAACTGTTTTTT.